This note documents a single T cell receptor (beta chain) sequence. This clone was found a few times. Its antigen remains unidentified. No clone much larger than this one lies a single base away; base qualities are absent. These data belong to a study of CD4 T cells in lung cancer (dated by TCRdb to between 2018 and 2021). As for the study more broadly: In the study, blood T cells of NSCLC patients were screened for responses to candidate mutation-encoded neoepitopes, and neoantigen-specific CD4+ T-cell clones and TCRs were isolated. Tumor and non-adjacent lung tissue were obtained from several patients undergoing curative-intent resections for stage I-III non-small cell lung cancer. Aged 60 to 69 when blood was donated, the resected patients, most of whom were former smokers, had either lung adenocarcinoma or squamous cell carcinoma. Before blood donation, patients had received treatments including platinum chemotherapy, and some received nivolumab or pembrolizumab. The frequency of neoantigen-specific clonotypes in tumor resections, non-adjacent lung and cultured T-cell products was followed using TCRB deep sequencing. Overall results and qualifications from the work: Some blood-derived responses might be explained by in vitro priming of naive T cells or cross-reactivity rather than by memory responses to the cancer.

Libraries came from the immunoSEQ multiplex PCR assay. Qiagen DNeasy or QIAamp micro DNA kits were used to isolate DNA, and the Adaptive Biotechnology human TCRB sequencing kit was used to sequence TCRB. Sequencing of TCRB libraries was performed on an Illumina MiSeq. On the authors' methods: TCRB sequence data were analyzed with the kit provider's software, and tumor enrichment of clonotype templates was tested with Fisher's exact test. Not all clones reach the TCRdb copy of this immuneACCESS table, which keeps in-frame sequences only. Checked studies attribute under half of the gap to unresolved V genes and leave the rest unexplained. The V and J calls and clone size are taken from that table; D and trimming were inferred from the DNA. This sample holds some 9,600 clones; about 62% were observed only once. The ten top clones hold roughly 15% of the sample. From the same resection, non-adjacent lung tissue was collected as far as possible from the malignant lesion, at a distance of at least 3 cm.

What was sequenced was normal lung tissue taken away from the tumor. The receptor comes from a man in his sixties with non-small cell lung cancer.

CDR3 protein: CASSLEWGGEGLRNEQFF. The DNA sequence is as follows: TGCGCCAGCAGCTTGGAATGGGGCGGGGAGGGCCTGCGAAATGAGCAGTTCTTC. The chain is made from TRBV5-1 and TRBJ2-1; 7 central nucleotides agree with TRBD2. For this chain, trimming is 0 bases at the V end and 7 bases at the J end, and the number of junction bases without a gene match is 16. The germline V gene specifies SGHRS as CDR1 and YFSETQ as CDR2. The CDR3 goes from the cysteine to the phenylalanine over 18 residues. Here the CDR3 DNA is all that survives: 54 bases in frame from base 1. Where the CDR3 stops, the reference TRBV5-1 and TRBJ2-1 genes take over; the full variable domain is KAGVTQTPRYLIKTRGQQVTLSCSPISGHRSVSWYQQTPGQGLQFLFEYFSETQRNKGNFPGRFSGRQFSNSRSEMNVSTLELGDSALYLCASSLEWGGEGLRNEQFFGPGTRLTVL.